This T cell receptor beta chain stems from a study of tumor and adjacent non-tumor tissue in lung cancer. RNA was extracted from bulk tissue without any cell sorting. Distant lung tissue was collected more than 3 cm away from the tumor edge. A modified ARM-PCR protocol with three rounds of nested PCR amplified TCRbeta. TCRdb recomputed calls from the multiplex PCR reads with MiXCR, one row per CDR3 protein. The top ten hold 20% to 30% of the sample, which has about 50,000 distinct CDR3 sequences, about 80% seen once. This CDR3 comprises 18 residues. Germline CDR1 reads LGHNA; CDR2 reads YSLEER. About this clonotype itself: The junction does not match germline at one end; this may be a read error.

The chain uses TRBV4-3 and TRBJ1-3; 8 bases match TRBD1. The source of this sequence is a woman aged 55-69 years with non-small cell lung cancer. The specimen was distant non-tumor lung tissue. The CDR3 DNA sequence: TGTGCCGGCAGCCCTTCACTCAGACAGGGGATTTCGGGAAACACCATATATTTT. Translating gives CAGSPSLRQGISGNTIYF.